One sample yielded the 21 T cell receptor beta chains listed below, sequenced in a study of blood T cell repertoires in COVID-19. TCRdb's table, derived via immunoSEQ multiplex PCR, lists solely in-frame clones and lacks some. The repertoire holds 200,000 to 250,000 clones, roughly nine tenths seen once, with 3% to 3.5% in the top ten. The sample consisted of PBMCs or T cells enriched from blood (not recorded which). These receptor sequences come from a woman between 50 and 59 years old in a cohort exposed to, infected with or recovered from COVID-19 (not recorded which).

The V and J genes are TRBV28 and TRBJ1-2; D may be TRBD1 (5 bases). V lost 2 bases and J lost 6, with 28 bases in between. The CDR3 has 19 residues. Germline CDR1 MDHEN, CDR2 SYDVKM. The CDR3 DNA reads as TGTGCCAGCAGTTTACAACTCGCGGGGTTGGGGCTCAAAAAGGATGGCTACACCTTC. It encodes CASSLQLAGLGLKKDGYTF.

This chain links TRBV30 with TRBJ2-3; tentative D call: TRBD2 (7 bases). Germline CDR1 GTSNPN, CDR2 SVGIG (reference sequence). The CDR3 spans 15 residues. V lost 0 bases and J lost 4, with 14 bases in between. The CDR3 reads CAWSVRGGLPDTQYF. CDR3 sequence (DNA): TGTGCCTGGAGTGTAAGGGGGGGCCTCCCAGATACGCAGTATTTT.

This clone occurred a few times. The genes are TRBV4-1 and TRBJ1-2; D is possibly TRBD1 (5 bases). The germline gives CDR1 MGHRA, CDR2 YSYEKL. The CDR3 contains 15 residues. V dropped 3 bases and J dropped 3 bases, with 14 bases sitting between them. CDR3 nucleotide sequence: TGCGCCAGCAGCCACATTCAGCGGGGGGACTATGGCTACACCTTC. It encodes CASSHIQRGDYGYTF.

Remarks on this clone: With a much larger clone just one base away, this may be a read error. The genes are TRBV5-1 and TRBJ2-7, with D perhaps matching TRBD1 (6 bases). Trimming shortened V by 2 bases and J by 6 bases, and 9 bases separated the two germline ends. The CDR3 contains 12 residues. Per the germline V gene, CDR1 is SGHRS and CDR2 is YFSETQ. CDR3 nucleotides: TGCGCCAGCAGCTTTGGACAGCTCGAGCAGTACTTC. It encodes CASSFGQLEQYF.

V gene TRBV4-2 combines with J gene TRBJ2-5; TRBD1 matches at 12 bases. The CDR3 extends over 18 amino acids. CDR1 and CDR2 from the germline V gene are LGHNA and YNFKEQ. V shed 4 bases, J shed 1 base, and the junction held 10 bases outside the gene matches. The CDR3: CASSRGTGGAYPQETQYF. CDR3 in DNA: TGTGCCAGCAGCCGCGGGACAGGGGGCGCTTACCCCCAAGAGACCCAGTACTTC.

Written as DNA, the CDR3 is TGTGCCAGCAGCCCGCTAGCGGGGGGGCTTCAAGAGACCCAGTACTTC. Translated, it gives CASSPLAGGLQETQYF. The rearrangement links TRBV9 to TRBJ2-5, with 12 bases matching TRBD2. J gave up 2 bases and V 4 bases, and 6 bases lay outside the gene matches. CDR3 length: 16 residues. Germline V lookup: CDR1 SGDLS, CDR2 YYNGEE. Variable domain in full (rest from reference TRBV9 and TRBJ2-5): DSGVTQTPKHLITATGQRVTLRCSPRSGDLSVYWYQQSLDQGLQFLIQYYNGEERAKGNILERFSAQQFPDLHSELNLSSLELGDSALYFCASSPLAGGLQETQYFGPGTRLLVL.

The chain uses TRBV2 and TRBJ1-5; tentative D call: TRBD1 (6 bases). The CDR3 totals 13 residues. V dropped 7 bases and J dropped 6 bases, with 13 bases sitting between them. In germline, CDR1 is SNHLY, CDR2 FYNNEI. The CDR3 nucleotides are TGTGCCAGCACTAAGGGGGAGCGTCAGCCCCAGCATTTT. Amino acid sequence: CASTKGERQPQHF.

This CDR3 reads CATAGAGGTSYNEQFF. The CDR3 bases are TGTGCCACCGCGGGGGCCGGGGGTACTTCCTACAATGAGCAGTTCTTC. The rearrangement joins TRBV24-1 to TRBJ2-1; a possible D gene is TRBD2 (7 bases). The germline gives CDR1 KGHDR, CDR2 SFDVKD. This CDR3 is 16 amino acids long. Between the trimmed V and J ends, which lost 9 bases and 1 base, there was a span of 18 bases.

This chain uses TRBV19 with TRBJ1-4; TRBD1 agrees at 12 bases. CDR3 length equals 19 residues. V lost 6 bases, J lost 7 bases, and 18 bases stayed unmatched. Germline values: CDR1 LNHDA, CDR2 SQIVND (reference sequence). Here the CDR3 reads CASRNRDRGRGGRSEKLFF. The CDR3 coding sequence is TGTGCCAGTAGGAACCGGGACAGGGGGCGCGGCGGACGAAGTGAAAAACTGTTTTTT.

J is TRBJ1-1 and V is TRBV29-1; 8 bases align to TRBD1. V lost 7 bases to trimming and J lost 4 bases; unmatched junction nucleotides: 5. The CDR3 runs to 12 residues. Germline values: CDR1 SQVTM, CDR2 ANQGSEA. The CDR3 nucleotides are TGCAGCGCTAGACAGGGGCCCACTGAAGCTTTCTTT. Its protein product is CSARQGPTEAFF.

This clone was seen just once. Here the CDR3 reads CASSLGLAGETYEQYF. Here the CDR3 DNA reads TGCGCCAGCAGCCTTGGACTAGCGGGGGAGACCTACGAGCAGTACTTC. The genes are TRBV4-3 and TRBJ2-7, with 13 bases aligning to TRBD2. Germline CDR1 is LGHNA and CDR2 is YSLEER. The length of the CDR3 is 16 residues. V lost 4 bases to trimming and J lost 2 bases; unmatched junction nucleotides: 5.

The chain recombines TRBV28 with TRBJ2-7; 10 nucleotides agree with TRBD2. The V segment lost 5 bases and the J segment 5 bases; nucleotides outside the gene matches: 9. CDR1 is MDHEN, CDR2 SYDVKM, per germline. This CDR3 region has 15 residues. The DNA for the CDR3 is TGTGCCAGCAGTGAGCAGCGGGGGGGCCTTAACGAGCAGTACTTC. Translated: CASSEQRGGLNEQYF.

V usage is TRBV10-3 and J usage is TRBJ2-1; TRBD2 matches at 7 bases. The CDR3 loop spans 14 amino acids. Trimming removed 11 bases from V and 0 bases from J; junction bases left unmatched: 7. Germline assignment: CDR1 ENHRY and CDR2 SYGVKD. CDR3 sequence: CASRGESSYNEQFF. The CDR3 bases are TGTGCCTCCCGGGGGGAGAGCTCCTACAATGAGCAGTTCTTC.

The J gene is TRBJ2-3, the V gene TRBV4-3, with a possible D match to TRBD1 (5 bases). Per germline, CDR1 LGHNA and CDR2 YSLEER. The V gene lost 0 bases and the J gene lost 0 bases, with 10 bases spanning the gap. The CDR3 contains 16 residues. CDR3 in amino acids: CASSQDVGQSTDTQYF. CDR3 nucleotide sequence: TGCGCCAGCAGCCAAGATGTCGGACAAAGCACAGATACGCAGTATTTT.

DNA of the CDR3: TGCGCCAGCAGCCCCCATAAAGGGACTAGCGGGGGGGCCTGGGAGACCCAGTACTTC. Translation gives CASSPHKGTSGGAWETQYF. V gene TRBV4-1 combines with J gene TRBJ2-5; 16 bases match TRBD2. Germline loops: CDR1 MGHRA, CDR2 YSYEKL. The V gene end was trimmed by 4 bases and the J gene end by 5 bases; junction bases not matched to a gene: 13. The length of the CDR3 is 19 residues.

The V call is TRBV11-2, the J call TRBJ1-2; TRBD1 is a possible D gene (6 bases). Germline V gene lookup returns CDR1 SGHAT and CDR2 FQNNGV. Trimming removed 2 bases from V and 4 bases from J, with 8 bases in between. The CDR3 has 13 residues. CDR3 bases: TGTGCCAGCAGCTTAAGGGGGTCCTATGGCTACACCTTC. Protein product: CASSLRGSYGYTF.

The CDR3 sequence: CASSLGRGYSTDTQYF. CDR3 DNA sequence: TGTGCCAGCAGCTTGGGGCGGGGGTATAGCACAGATACGCAGTATTTT. The chain joins TRBV7-8 to TRBJ2-3; TRBD2 matches at 7 bases. Germline V gene lookup returns CDR1 SGHVS and CDR2 FQNEAQ. V lost 3 bases to trimming and J lost 0 bases; unmatched junction nucleotides: 6. The CDR3 runs 16 residues. Complete variable domain (other parts from reference TRBV7-8 and TRBJ2-3): GAGVSQSPRYKVAKRGQDVALRCDPISGHVSLFWYQQALGQGPEFLTYFQNEAQLDKSGLPSDRFFAERPEGSVSTLKIQRTQQEDSAVYLCASSLGRGYSTDTQYFGPGTRLTVL.

The J gene is TRBJ1-1, the V gene TRBV11-2; D possibly corresponds to TRBD1 (5 bases). This CDR3 spans 16 amino acids. Germline loops: CDR1 SGHAT, CDR2 FQNNGV. Trimming cost V 4 bases and J 3 bases, with 18 bases left between them. This CDR3 is CASSSPMGGGYTEAFF. The CDR3 bases are TGTGCCAGCAGCTCCCCAATGGGCGGGGGGTACACTGAAGCTTTCTTT.

This clone was recorded once. This chain connects TRBV2 to TRBJ2-1, with 10 bases that match TRBD2. The CDR3 is 18 residues long. The V gene's germline CDR1 is SNHLY and CDR2 FYNNEI. With 4 bases clipped from V and 7 bases from J, the junction kept 16 bases outside the gene matches. This CDR3 is CASSALRPQRGGRNEQFF. CDR3 sequence (DNA): TGTGCCAGCAGTGCACTCCGTCCACAGCGGGGGGGCAGGAATGAGCAGTTCTTC.

The count of this clone is one. The chain is built from TRBV3-1 (or the pseudogene TRBV3-2) and TRBJ1-2, with a weak D call TRBD1 (5 bases). This CDR3 is built from 11 residues. The V gene lost 5 bases and the J gene lost 8 bases, with 9 bases spanning the gap. The germline V gene encodes CDR1 LGHDT and CDR2 YNNKEL (reference sequence). CDR3 amino acids: CASSKGWGYTF. Written as DNA, the CDR3 is TGTGCCAGCAGCAAGGGGTGGGGCTACACCTTC.

This clone appeared a few times. The chain employs TRBV5-1 and TRBJ1-4; D gene unclear. V was shortened by 0 bases and J by 2 bases, with 5 bases between the two germline ends. Looked up from germline, CDR1 is SGHRS and CDR2 is YFSETQ. The CDR3 has 14 residues. As DNA, the CDR3 is TGCGCCAGCAGCTTGGACGGGACTAATGAAAAACTGTTTTTT. Amino acids: CASSLDGTNEKLFF.